This is a list of T cell receptor beta chains from one sample in a study of blood T cell repertoires in COVID-19. The repertoire was sequenced with immunoSEQ multiplex PCR; TCRdb's copy has only in-frame clones and lacks some. The repertoire holds roughly 200,000 clones, with 65% to 90% as singletons. The sequenced material came from PBMCs or T cells enriched from blood (not recorded which). These TCRs come from a woman younger than 45 who had been exposed to COVID-19. CDR3s include the opening cysteine and the closing phenylalanine or tryptophan. D genes are given only for firm matches. Some rows have no size entry. The others give once, few or many, or a class for an expanded clone.

J gene: TRBJ1-6
D gene: -
V gene: TRBV3-1/TRBV3-2
clone size: -
CDR3 length: 12
CDR3 protein: CASSLQSRALHF
CDR3 DNA: TGTGCCAGCAGCCTTCAATCTCGGGCCCTCCACTTT

J gene: TRBJ1-3
D gene: TRBD1
V gene: TRBV5-1
clone size: -
CDR3 length: 14
CDR3 protein: CASSPGTEGNTIYF
CDR3 DNA: TGCGCCAGCAGCCCCGGGACAGAGGGAAACACCATATATTTT

J gene: TRBJ2-7
D gene: -
V gene: TRBV24-1
clone size: -
CDR3 length: 10
CDR3 protein: CATRRLEQYF
CDR3 DNA: TGTGCCACCCGCAGGTTGGAACAGTACTTC

J gene: TRBJ2-3
D gene: TRBD2
V gene: TRBV24-1
clone size: -
CDR3 length: 13
CDR3 protein: CATGLAGADTQYF
CDR3 DNA: TGTGCCACCGGACTAGCGGGTGCTGATACGCAGTATTTT

J gene: TRBJ1-5
D gene: -
V gene: TRBV7-8
clone size: -
CDR3 length: 15
CDR3 protein: CASSRYGDSNQPQHF
CDR3 DNA: TGTGCCAGCAGCCGTTACGGAGATAGCAATCAGCCCCAGCATTTT

J gene: TRBJ1-1
D gene: TRBD1
V gene: TRBV4-1
clone size: -
CDR3 length: 15
CDR3 protein: CASSQARQGNTEAFF
CDR3 DNA: TGCGCCAGCAGCCAAGCCCGACAGGGGAACACTGAAGCTTTCTTT

J gene: TRBJ1-5
D gene: TRBD1
V gene: TRBV5-1
clone size: -
CDR3 length: 15
CDR3 protein: CASSLGTGVGQPQHF
CDR3 DNA: TGCGCCAGCAGCTTGGGGACAGGGGTAGGACAGCCCCAGCATTTT

J gene: TRBJ1-6
D gene: TRBD1
V gene: TRBV18
clone size: -
CDR3 length: 14
CDR3 protein: CASSHRTGDSPLHF
CDR3 DNA: TGTGCCAGCTCTCATAGGACAGGGGATTCACCCCTCCACTTT

J gene: TRBJ1-6
D gene: TRBD1
V gene: TRBV20-1
clone size: -
CDR3 length: 16
CDR3 protein: CSASPATRDRGSPLHF
CDR3 DNA: TGCAGTGCTAGTCCAGCCACCCGGGACAGGGGTTCACCCCTCCACTTT

J gene: TRBJ2-5
D gene: -
V gene: TRBV29-1
clone size: -
CDR3 length: 13
CDR3 protein: CSIDPPAVKTQYF
CDR3 DNA: TGCAGCATTGACCCACCAGCGGTAAAGACCCAGTACTTC

J gene: TRBJ1-1
D gene: TRBD1
V gene: TRBV2
clone size: -
CDR3 length: 13
CDR3 protein: CASSLQGTTEAFF
CDR3 DNA: TGTGCCAGCAGCCTACAGGGGACCACTGAAGCTTTCTTT

J gene: TRBJ2-7
D gene: -
V gene: TRBV29-1
clone size: -
CDR3 length: 13
CDR3 protein: CSVEGRPGYEQYF
CDR3 DNA: TGCAGCGTTGAGGGGCGACCTGGCTACGAGCAGTACTTC

J gene: TRBJ1-1
D gene: -
V gene: TRBV11-3
clone size: -
CDR3 length: 12
CDR3 protein: CASSLEGSEAFF
CDR3 DNA: TGTGCCAGCAGCTTAGAAGGGAGTGAAGCTTTCTTT

J gene: TRBJ1-2
D gene: -
V gene: TRBV3-1/TRBV3-2
clone size: -
CDR3 length: 14
CDR3 protein: CASSQTGANYGYTF
CDR3 DNA: TGTGCCAGCAGCCAAACAGGAGCTAACTATGGCTACACCTTC

J gene: TRBJ1-1
D gene: -
V gene: TRBV15
clone size: few
CDR3 length: 16
CDR3 protein: CATSRDREGMNTEAFF
CDR3 DNA: TGTGCCACCAGCAGAGACAGGGAGGGAATGAACACTGAAGCTTTCTTT

J gene: TRBJ2-7
D gene: TRBD2
V gene: TRBV7-8
clone size: -
CDR3 length: 16
CDR3 protein: CASSPLGGDGSYEQYF
CDR3 DNA: TGTGCCAGCAGCCCATTGGGGGGGGACGGCTCCTACGAGCAGTACTTC

J gene: TRBJ2-7
D gene: TRBD2
V gene: TRBV9
clone size: -
CDR3 length: 15
CDR3 protein: CASSPHSGGHYEQYF
CDR3 DNA: TGTGCCAGCAGCCCCCATAGCGGGGGCCACTACGAGCAGTACTTC

J gene: TRBJ1-6
D gene: -
V gene: TRBV24-1
clone size: -
CDR3 length: 15
CDR3 protein: CATSDSHHQGGSLHF
CDR3 DNA: TGTGCCACCAGTGATTCCCACCACCAGGGAGGATCCCTCCACTTT

J gene: TRBJ1-6
D gene: TRBD1
V gene: TRBV27
clone size: once
CDR3 length: 15
CDR3 protein: CASSSLGQGINTLHF
CDR3 DNA: TGTGCCAGCAGTTCTCTTGGACAGGGAATAAACACCCTCCACTTT

J gene: TRBJ1-4
D gene: -
V gene: TRBV7-6
clone size: -
CDR3 length: 15
CDR3 protein: CASSSLDSPYEKLFF
CDR3 DNA: TGTGCCAGCAGTTCTCTGGACAGCCCTTATGAAAAACTGTTTTTT

J gene: TRBJ1-1
D gene: TRBD1
V gene: TRBV4-2
clone size: -
CDR3 length: 18
CDR3 protein: CASSQDWGQGPGGTEAFF
CDR3 DNA: TGTGCCAGCAGCCAAGATTGGGGACAGGGGCCAGGGGGCACTGAAGCTTTCTTT

J gene: TRBJ2-7
D gene: -
V gene: TRBV7-2
clone size: -
CDR3 length: 15
CDR3 protein: CASSLDAGARYEQYF
CDR3 DNA: TGTGCCAGCAGCTTAGACGCTGGTGCGCGGTACGAGCAGTACTTC

J gene: TRBJ1-2
D gene: -
V gene: TRBV23-1
clone size: -
CDR3 length: 17
CDR3 protein: CASSQPNPTADFMCYTF
CDR3 DNA: TGCGCCAGCAGTCAACCCAACCCGACGGCTGACTTTATGTGCTACACCTTC

J gene: TRBJ2-1
D gene: -
V gene: TRBV9
clone size: -
CDR3 length: 13
CDR3 protein: CASSGTTGNEQFF
CDR3 DNA: TGTGCCAGCAGCGGAACTACAGGCAATGAGCAGTTCTTC

J gene: TRBJ1-6
D gene: TRBD1
V gene: TRBV7-8
clone size: -
CDR3 length: 18
CDR3 protein: CASSRHSAGGSYNSPLHF
CDR3 DNA: TGTGCCAGCAGCCGACATAGTGCAGGGGGCTCCTATAATTCACCCCTCCACTTT

J gene: TRBJ1-1
D gene: -
V gene: TRBV5-1
clone size: -
CDR3 length: 14
CDR3 protein: CASSSGRVNTEAFF
CDR3 DNA: TGCGCCAGCAGCTCTGGGAGGGTGAACACTGAAGCTTTCTTT

J gene: TRBJ2-3
D gene: TRBD2
V gene: TRBV5-1
clone size: -
CDR3 length: 17
CDR3 protein: CASSIGTSGASTDTQYF
CDR3 DNA: TGCGCCAGCAGCATAGGGACTAGCGGCGCCTCCACAGATACGCAGTATTTT

J gene: TRBJ1-2
D gene: -
V gene: TRBV25-1
clone size: -
CDR3 length: 15
CDR3 protein: CASSETSRINYGYTF
CDR3 DNA: TGTGCCAGCAGTGAAACCTCCAGAATTAACTATGGCTACACCTTC

J gene: TRBJ1-1
D gene: TRBD1
V gene: TRBV27
clone size: -
CDR3 length: 16
CDR3 protein: CASSLWDRARGTEAFF
CDR3 DNA: TGTGCCAGCAGTTTATGGGACAGGGCCCGGGGCACTGAAGCTTTCTTT

J gene: TRBJ1-2
D gene: TRBD1
V gene: TRBV12-3/TRBV12-4
clone size: -
CDR3 length: 11
CDR3 protein: CASSSQGSYTF
CDR3 DNA: TGTGCCAGCAGTTCACAGGGGAGCTACACCTTC

J gene: TRBJ1-5
D gene: TRBD1
V gene: TRBV2
clone size: -
CDR3 length: 14
CDR3 protein: CASKKGASNQPQHF
CDR3 DNA: TGTGCCAGCAAAAAGGGGGCGAGCAATCAGCCCCAGCATTTT

J gene: TRBJ2-7
D gene: -
V gene: TRBV9
clone size: -
CDR3 length: 15
CDR3 protein: CASSVEGGFSHEQYF
CDR3 DNA: TGTGCCAGCAGCGTTGAAGGTGGTTTTAGCCACGAGCAGTACTTC

J gene: TRBJ1-2
D gene: -
V gene: TRBV2
clone size: -
CDR3 length: 14
CDR3 protein: CASSFKQGNYGYTF
CDR3 DNA: TGTGCCAGCAGTTTCAAACAGGGTAACTATGGCTACACCTTC

J gene: TRBJ1-2
D gene: TRBD1
V gene: TRBV7-9
clone size: many
CDR3 length: 16
CDR3 protein: CASSQQMGTGEGGYTF
CDR3 DNA: TGTGCCAGCAGCCAGCAAATGGGGACAGGGGAGGGAGGCTACACCTTC

J gene: TRBJ1-6
D gene: TRBD1
V gene: TRBV5-1
clone size: -
CDR3 length: 16
CDR3 protein: CASSTDRGRDNSPLHF
CDR3 DNA: TGCGCCAGCAGCACGGACAGGGGGCGCGATAATTCACCCCTCCACTTT

J gene: TRBJ2-3
D gene: TRBD2
V gene: TRBV4-2
clone size: -
CDR3 length: 20
CDR3 protein: CASSLTSGGGPTSSTDTQYF
CDR3 DNA: TGTGCCAGCAGCCTGACTAGCGGGGGGGGCCCCACGTCCAGCACAGATACGCAGTATTTT

J gene: TRBJ2-7
D gene: -
V gene: TRBV5-1
clone size: -
CDR3 length: 15
CDR3 protein: CASSLVSTAVYEQYF
CDR3 DNA: TGCGCCAGCAGCTTAGTTAGCACCGCCGTCTACGAGCAGTACTTC

J gene: TRBJ1-1
D gene: TRBD1
V gene: TRBV6-5
clone size: -
CDR3 length: 14
CDR3 protein: CAGEPNRGGTEAFF
CDR3 DNA: TGTGCCGGGGAACCCAACAGGGGTGGGACTGAAGCTTTCTTT

J gene: TRBJ1-2
D gene: -
V gene: TRBV7-9
clone size: -
CDR3 length: 12
CDR3 protein: CASTPGGIGYTF
CDR3 DNA: TGTGCCAGCACCCCCGGAGGCATTGGCTACACCTTC

J gene: TRBJ1-5
D gene: -
V gene: TRBV2
clone size: -
CDR3 length: 15
CDR3 protein: CASSANPRHNQPQHF
CDR3 DNA: TGTGCCAGCAGTGCAAACCCCAGGCACAATCAGCCCCAGCATTTT

J gene: TRBJ1-5
D gene: -
V gene: TRBV28
clone size: -
CDR3 length: 13
CDR3 protein: CASSLQGIEPQHF
CDR3 DNA: TGTGCCAGCAGTTTACAGGGTATTGAGCCCCAGCATTTT

J gene: TRBJ2-1
D gene: -
V gene: TRBV4-2
clone size: -
CDR3 length: 14
CDR3 protein: CASSHSPGNNEQFF
CDR3 DNA: TGTGCCAGCAGCCACTCCCCGGGTAACAATGAGCAGTTCTTC

J gene: TRBJ1-2
D gene: -
V gene: TRBV10-2
clone size: -
CDR3 length: 13
CDR3 protein: CASSAGNNYGYTF
CDR3 DNA: TGCGCCAGCAGTGCGGGAAATAACTATGGCTACACCTTC

J gene: TRBJ2-3
D gene: TRBD2
V gene: TRBV5-1
clone size: -
CDR3 length: 17
CDR3 protein: CASSLAGTTPGADTQYF
CDR3 DNA: TGCGCCAGCAGCCTAGCGGGGACTACTCCCGGGGCAGATACGCAGTATTTT

J gene: TRBJ1-2
D gene: -
V gene: TRBV2
clone size: -
CDR3 length: 14
CDR3 protein: CASSPQDSRYGYTF
CDR3 DNA: TGTGCCAGTTCTCCCCAGGACAGCCGCTATGGCTACACCTTC

J gene: TRBJ2-2
D gene: -
V gene: TRBV2
clone size: -
CDR3 length: 13
CDR3 protein: CASSAEGTGELFF
CDR3 DNA: TGTGCCAGCAGTGCTGAGGGCACCGGGGAGCTGTTTTTT

J gene: TRBJ2-7
D gene: -
V gene: TRBV30
clone size: -
CDR3 length: 10
CDR3 protein: CAWSAGTRYF
CDR3 DNA: TGTGCCTGGAGTGCGGGAACGCGGTACTTC

J gene: TRBJ1-2
D gene: -
V gene: TRBV6-9
clone size: once
CDR3 length: 13
CDR3 protein: CASSYGAPVLLTF
CDR3 DNA: TGTGCCAGCAGTTATGGGGCCCCGGTTCTGCTTACCTTC

J gene: TRBJ1-6
D gene: TRBD1
V gene: TRBV18
clone size: once
CDR3 length: 15
CDR3 protein: CASSPGQGGNSPLHF
CDR3 DNA: TGTGCCAGCTCACCGGGACAGGGTGGCAATTCACCCCTCCACTTT

J gene: TRBJ1-2
D gene: TRBD1
V gene: TRBV19
clone size: -
CDR3 length: 14
CDR3 protein: CASSTGTVFYGYTF
CDR3 DNA: TGTGCCAGTAGTACCGGGACAGTTTTCTATGGCTACACCTTC

J gene: TRBJ2-5
D gene: -
V gene: TRBV3-1/TRBV3-2
clone size: -
CDR3 length: 12
CDR3 protein: CASSQDAETQYF
CDR3 DNA: TGTGCCAGCAGCCAAGATGCGGAGACCCAGTACTTC

J gene: TRBJ1-1
D gene: -
V gene: TRBV20-1
clone size: -
CDR3 length: 12
CDR3 protein: CSASKLNTEAFF
CDR3 DNA: TGCAGTGCTAGTAAGCTGAACACTGAAGCTTTCTTT